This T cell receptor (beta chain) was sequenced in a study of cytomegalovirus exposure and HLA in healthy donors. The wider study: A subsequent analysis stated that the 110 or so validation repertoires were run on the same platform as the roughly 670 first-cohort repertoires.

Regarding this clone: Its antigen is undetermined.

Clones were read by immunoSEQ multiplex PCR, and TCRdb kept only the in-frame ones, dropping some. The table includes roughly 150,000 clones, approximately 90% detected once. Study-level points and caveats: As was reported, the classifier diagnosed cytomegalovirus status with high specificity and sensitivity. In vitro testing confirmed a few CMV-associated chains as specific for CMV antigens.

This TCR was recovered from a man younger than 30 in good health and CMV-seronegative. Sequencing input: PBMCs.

The CDR3: CASSQDGALPGTGTSPLHF. The CDR3 DNA reads as TGCGCCAGCAGCCAAGATGGGGCCCTACCCGGGACAGGCACATCACCCCTCCACTTT. This chain links TRBV4-1 with TRBJ1-6; 8 bases line up with TRBD1. Germline-derived CDR1 and CDR2 are MGHRA and YSYEKL. This CDR3 has 19 residues. V shed 0 bases and J 10 bases; nucleotides not matched to a gene: 17.